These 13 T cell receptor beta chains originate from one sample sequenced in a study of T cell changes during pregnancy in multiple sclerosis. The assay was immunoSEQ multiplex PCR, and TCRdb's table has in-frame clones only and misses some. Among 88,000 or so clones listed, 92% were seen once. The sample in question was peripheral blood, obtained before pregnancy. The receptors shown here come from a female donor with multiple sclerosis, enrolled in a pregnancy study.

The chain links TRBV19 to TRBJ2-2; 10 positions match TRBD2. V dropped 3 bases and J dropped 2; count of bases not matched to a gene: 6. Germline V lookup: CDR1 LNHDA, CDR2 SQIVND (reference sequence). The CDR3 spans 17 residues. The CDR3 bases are TGTGCCAGTAGTATTGGGCTAGCGGGAGTAAACACCGGGGAGCTGTTTTTT. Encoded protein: CASSIGLAGVNTGELFF.

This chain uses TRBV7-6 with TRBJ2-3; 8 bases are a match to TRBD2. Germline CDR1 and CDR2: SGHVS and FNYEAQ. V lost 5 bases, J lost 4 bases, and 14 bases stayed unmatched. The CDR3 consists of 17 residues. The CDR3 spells CASSLSSGSFLADTQYF. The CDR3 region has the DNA TGTGCCAGCAGCCTAAGCAGCGGGAGTTTCCTTGCAGATACGCAGTATTTT.

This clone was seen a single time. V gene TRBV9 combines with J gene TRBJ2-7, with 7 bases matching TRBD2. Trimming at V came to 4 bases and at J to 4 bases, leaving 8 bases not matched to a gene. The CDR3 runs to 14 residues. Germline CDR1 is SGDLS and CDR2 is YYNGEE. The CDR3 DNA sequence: TGTGCCAGCAGCCTAGGACTAGTTGGGTACGAGCAGTACTTC. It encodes CASSLGLVGYEQYF.

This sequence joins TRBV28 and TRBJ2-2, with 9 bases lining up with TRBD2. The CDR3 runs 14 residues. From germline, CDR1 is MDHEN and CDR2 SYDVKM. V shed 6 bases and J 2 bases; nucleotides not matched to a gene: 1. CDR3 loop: CASRTSGNTGELFF. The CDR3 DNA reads TGTGCCAGCAGGACTAGCGGAAACACCGGGGAGCTGTTTTTT.

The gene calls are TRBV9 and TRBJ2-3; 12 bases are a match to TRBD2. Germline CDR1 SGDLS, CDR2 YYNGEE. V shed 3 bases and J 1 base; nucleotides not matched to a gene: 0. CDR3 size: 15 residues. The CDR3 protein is CASSGLAGGTDTQYF. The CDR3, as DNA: TGTGCCAGCAGCGGACTAGCGGGAGGCACAGATACGCAGTATTTT.

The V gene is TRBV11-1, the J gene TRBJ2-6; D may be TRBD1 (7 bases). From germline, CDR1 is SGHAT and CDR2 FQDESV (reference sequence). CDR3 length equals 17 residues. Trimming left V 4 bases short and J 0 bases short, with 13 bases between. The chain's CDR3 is CASSSRQGGSGANVLTF. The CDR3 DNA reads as TGTGCCAGCAGCTCCCGGCAGGGGGGCTCTGGGGCCAACGTCCTGACTTTC.

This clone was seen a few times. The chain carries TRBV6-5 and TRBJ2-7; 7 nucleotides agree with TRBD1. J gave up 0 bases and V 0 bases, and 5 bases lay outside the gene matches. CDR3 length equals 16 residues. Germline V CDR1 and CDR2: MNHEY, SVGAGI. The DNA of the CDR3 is TGTGCCAGCAGTTACTCCGGGACAGTGTACTCCTACGAGCAGTACTTC. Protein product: CASSYSGTVYSYEQYF.

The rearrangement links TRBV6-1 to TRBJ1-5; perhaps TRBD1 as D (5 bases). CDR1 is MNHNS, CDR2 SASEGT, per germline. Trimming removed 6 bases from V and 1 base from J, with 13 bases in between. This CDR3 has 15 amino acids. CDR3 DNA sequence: TGTGCCAGCAGAGACATGGGGGGGAGCAATCAGCCCCAGCATTTT. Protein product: CASRDMGGSNQPQHF.

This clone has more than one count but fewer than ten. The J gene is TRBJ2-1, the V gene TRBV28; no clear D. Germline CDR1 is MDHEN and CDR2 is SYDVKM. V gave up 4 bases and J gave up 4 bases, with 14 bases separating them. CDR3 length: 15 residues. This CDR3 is CASSSFLAGYNEQFF. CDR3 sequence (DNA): TGTGCCAGCAGTTCCTTCCTCGCCGGGTACAATGAGCAGTTCTTC.

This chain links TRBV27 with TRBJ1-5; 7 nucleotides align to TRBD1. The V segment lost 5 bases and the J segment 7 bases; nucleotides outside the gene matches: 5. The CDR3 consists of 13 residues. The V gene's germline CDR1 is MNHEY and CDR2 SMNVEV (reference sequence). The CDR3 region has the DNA TGTGCCAGCAGTCCAGACAGGGAACAGCCCCAGCATTTT. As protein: CASSPDREQPQHF.

The CDR3: CASSLDGTPGNTIYF. The CDR3, as DNA: TGTGCCAGCAGCTTGGATGGGACACCAGGAAACACCATATATTTT. The V gene is TRBV5-6, the J gene TRBJ1-3; perhaps TRBD1 as D (6 bases). V lost 0 bases, J lost 4 bases, and 11 bases lay in between. The CDR3 has 15 residues. CDR1 and CDR2 (germline): SGHDT, YYEEEE.

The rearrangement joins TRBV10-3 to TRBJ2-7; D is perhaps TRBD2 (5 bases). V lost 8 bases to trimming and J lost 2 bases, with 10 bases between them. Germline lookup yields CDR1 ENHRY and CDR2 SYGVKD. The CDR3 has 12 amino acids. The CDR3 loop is CAISRGTYEQYF. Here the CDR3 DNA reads TGTGCCATCTCGAGAGGGACCTACGAGCAGTACTTC.

This chain's CDR3 is CASRDSGLDNNEQFF. CDR3 bases: TGCGCCAGCAGAGATTCGGGACTAGATAACAATGAGCAGTTCTTC. The chain carries TRBV5-1 and TRBJ2-1; TRBD2 matches 8 bases. Germline V lookup: CDR1 SGHRS, CDR2 YFSETQ. J was trimmed by 5 bases and V by 5 bases; bases with no gene match: 9. The CDR3 extends over 15 amino acids. Variable domain in full (rest from reference TRBV5-1 and TRBJ2-1): KAGVTQTPRYLIKTRGQQVTLSCSPISGHRSVSWYQQTPGQGLQFLFEYFSETQRNKGNFPGRFSGRQFSNSRSEMNVSTLELGDSALYLCASRDSGLDNNEQFFGPGTRLTVL.